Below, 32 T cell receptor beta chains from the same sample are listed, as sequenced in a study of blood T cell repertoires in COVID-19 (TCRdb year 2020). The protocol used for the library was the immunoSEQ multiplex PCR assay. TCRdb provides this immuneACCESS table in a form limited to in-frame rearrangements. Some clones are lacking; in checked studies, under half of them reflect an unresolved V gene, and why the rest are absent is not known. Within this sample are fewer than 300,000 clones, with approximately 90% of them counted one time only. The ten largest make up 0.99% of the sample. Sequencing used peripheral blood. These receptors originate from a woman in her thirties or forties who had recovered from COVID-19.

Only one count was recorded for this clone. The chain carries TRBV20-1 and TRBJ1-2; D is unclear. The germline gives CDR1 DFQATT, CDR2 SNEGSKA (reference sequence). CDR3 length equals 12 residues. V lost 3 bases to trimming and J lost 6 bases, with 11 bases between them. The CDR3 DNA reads TGCAGTGCTAGTCCTTTCTACGATGGCTACACCTTC. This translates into CSASPFYDGYTF.

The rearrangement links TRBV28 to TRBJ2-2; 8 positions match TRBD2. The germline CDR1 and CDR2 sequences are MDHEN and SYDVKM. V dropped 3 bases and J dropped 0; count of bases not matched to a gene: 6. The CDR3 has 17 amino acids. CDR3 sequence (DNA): TGTGCCAGCAGTTTCCCTCGGGAGGGCCCGAACACCGGGGAGCTGTTTTTT. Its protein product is CASSFPREGPNTGELFF. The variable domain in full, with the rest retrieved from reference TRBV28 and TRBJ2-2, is DVKVTQSSRYLVKRTGEKVFLECVQDMDHENMFWYRQDPGLGLRLIYFSYDVKMKEKGDIPEGYSVSREKKERFSLILESASTNQTSMYLCASSFPREGPNTGELFFGEGSRLTVL.

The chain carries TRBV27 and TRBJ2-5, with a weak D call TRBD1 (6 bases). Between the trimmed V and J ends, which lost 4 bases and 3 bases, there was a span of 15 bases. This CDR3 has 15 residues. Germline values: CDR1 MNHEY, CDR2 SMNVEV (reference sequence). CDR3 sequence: CASSSTGLGEETQYF. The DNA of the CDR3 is TGTGCCAGCAGTTCGACAGGCCTGGGGGAAGAGACCCAGTACTTC.

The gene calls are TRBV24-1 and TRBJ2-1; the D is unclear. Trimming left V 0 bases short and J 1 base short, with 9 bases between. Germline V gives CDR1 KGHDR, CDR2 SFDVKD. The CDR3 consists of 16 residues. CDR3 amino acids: CATSDLEASSYNEQFF. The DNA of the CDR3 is TGTGCCACCAGTGATTTGGAAGCCTCGTCCTACAATGAGCAGTTCTTC.

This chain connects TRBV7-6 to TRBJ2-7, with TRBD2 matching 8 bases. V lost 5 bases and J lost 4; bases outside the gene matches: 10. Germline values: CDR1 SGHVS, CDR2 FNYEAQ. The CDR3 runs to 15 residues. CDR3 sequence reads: CASSNPGTSSYEQYF. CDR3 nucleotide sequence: TGTGCCAGCAGCAACCCCGGGACTAGTAGTTACGAGCAGTACTTC.

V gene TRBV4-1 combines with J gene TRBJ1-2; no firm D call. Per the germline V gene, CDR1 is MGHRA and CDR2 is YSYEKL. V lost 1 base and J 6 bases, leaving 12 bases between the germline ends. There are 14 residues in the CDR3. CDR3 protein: CASSQARAVDGYTF. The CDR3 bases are TGCGCCAGCAGCCAAGCCCGCGCCGTGGATGGCTACACCTTC.

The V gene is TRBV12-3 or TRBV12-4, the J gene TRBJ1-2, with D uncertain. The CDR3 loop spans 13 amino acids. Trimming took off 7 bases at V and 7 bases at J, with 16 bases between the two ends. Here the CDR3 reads CASILGGVGGYTF. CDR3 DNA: TGTGCCAGCATCCTGGGCGGGGTCGGTGGCTACACCTTC.

CDR3: CASSEVGQGAKNSPLHF. DNA for the CDR3: TGTGCCAGCAGTGAAGTAGGGCAGGGGGCGAAAAATTCACCCCTCCACTTT. This rearrangement joins TRBV6-1 to TRBJ1-6; 8 bases map to TRBD1. The CDR3 consists of 17 residues. V was pared by 1 base and J by 7 bases, with 9 bases of the junction left unmatched. CDR1 is MNHNS, CDR2 SASEGT, per germline.

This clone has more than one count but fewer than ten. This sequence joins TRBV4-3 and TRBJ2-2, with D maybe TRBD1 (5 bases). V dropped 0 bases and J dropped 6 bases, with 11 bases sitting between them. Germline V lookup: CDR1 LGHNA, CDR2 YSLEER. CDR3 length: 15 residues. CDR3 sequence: CASSQESRGPGELFF. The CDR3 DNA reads TGCGCCAGCAGCCAAGAAAGTAGGGGTCCCGGGGAGCTGTTTTTT.

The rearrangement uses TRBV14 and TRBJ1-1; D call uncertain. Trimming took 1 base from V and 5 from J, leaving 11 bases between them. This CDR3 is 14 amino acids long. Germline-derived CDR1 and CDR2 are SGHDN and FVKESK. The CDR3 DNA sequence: TGTGCCAGCAGCCAAGTTGAGGGTTGGACTGAAGCTTTCTTT. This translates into CASSQVEGWTEAFF.

This CDR3 is CASSIEGGWGNTEAFF. CDR3 nucleotides: TGTGCCAGTAGTATAGAAGGCGGCTGGGGCAACACTGAAGCTTTCTTT. The chain joins TRBV19 to TRBJ1-1; the D gene is possibly TRBD1 (5 bases). Deletions cut 0 bases from V and 2 bases from J, with 13 bases between. The CDR3 has 16 amino acids. The V gene's germline CDR1 is LNHDA and CDR2 SQIVND (reference sequence).

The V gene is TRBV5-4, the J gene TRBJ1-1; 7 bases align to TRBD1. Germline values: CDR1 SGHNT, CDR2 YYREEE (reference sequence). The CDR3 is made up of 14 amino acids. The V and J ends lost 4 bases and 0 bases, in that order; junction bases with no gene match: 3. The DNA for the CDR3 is TGTGCCAGCAGCCCGACAGGGCTGAACACTGAAGCTTTCTTT. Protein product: CASSPTGLNTEAFF.

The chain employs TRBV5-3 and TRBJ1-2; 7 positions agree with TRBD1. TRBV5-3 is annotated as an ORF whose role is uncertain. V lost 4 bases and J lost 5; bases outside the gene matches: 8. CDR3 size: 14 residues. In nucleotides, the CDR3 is TGTGCCAGAAGCCAGGGACAGCGCCTTTATGGCTACACCTTC. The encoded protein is CARSQGQRLYGYTF.

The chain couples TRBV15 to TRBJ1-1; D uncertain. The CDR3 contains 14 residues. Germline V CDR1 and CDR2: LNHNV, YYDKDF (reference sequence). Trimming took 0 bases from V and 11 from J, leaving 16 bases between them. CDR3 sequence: CATSREEAGVGAFF. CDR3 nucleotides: TGTGCCACCAGCAGAGAGGAGGCGGGTGTAGGGGCTTTCTTT. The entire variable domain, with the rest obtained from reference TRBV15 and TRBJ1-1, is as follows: DAMVIQNPRYQVTQFGKPVTLSCSQTLNHNVMYWYQQKSSQAPKLLFHYYDKDFNNEADTPDNFQSRRPNTSFCFLDIRSPGLGDTAMYLCATSREEAGVGAFFGQGTRLTVV.

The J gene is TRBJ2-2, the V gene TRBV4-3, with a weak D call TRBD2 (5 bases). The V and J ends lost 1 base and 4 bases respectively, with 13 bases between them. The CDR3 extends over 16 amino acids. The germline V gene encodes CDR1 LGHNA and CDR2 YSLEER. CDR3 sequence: CASSQVGGSFTGELFF. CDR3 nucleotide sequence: TGCGCCAGCAGCCAAGTTGGTGGGAGCTTCACCGGGGAGCTGTTTTTT.

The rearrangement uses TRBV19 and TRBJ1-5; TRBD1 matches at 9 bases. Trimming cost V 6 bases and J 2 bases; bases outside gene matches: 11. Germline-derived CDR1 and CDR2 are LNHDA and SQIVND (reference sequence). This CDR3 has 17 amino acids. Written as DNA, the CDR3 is TGTGCCAGTAGGGGACAGGGAGGGGGAAAAGGCAATCAGCCCCAGCATTTT. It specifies CASRGQGGGKGNQPQHF. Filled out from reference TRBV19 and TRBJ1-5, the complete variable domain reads DGGITQSPKYLFRKEGQNVTLSCEQNLNHDAMYWYRQDPGQGLRLIYYSQIVNDFQKGDIAEGYSVSREKKESFPLTVTSAQKNPTAFYLCASRGQGGGKGNQPQHFGDGTRLSIL.

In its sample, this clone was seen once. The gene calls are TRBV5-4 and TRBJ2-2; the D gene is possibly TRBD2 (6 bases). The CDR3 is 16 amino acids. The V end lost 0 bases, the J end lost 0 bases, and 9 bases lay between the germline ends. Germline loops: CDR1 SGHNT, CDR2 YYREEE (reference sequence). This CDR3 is CASSLERASNTGELFF. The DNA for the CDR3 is TGTGCCAGCAGCTTGGAGCGGGCTTCGAACACCGGGGAGCTGTTTTTT.

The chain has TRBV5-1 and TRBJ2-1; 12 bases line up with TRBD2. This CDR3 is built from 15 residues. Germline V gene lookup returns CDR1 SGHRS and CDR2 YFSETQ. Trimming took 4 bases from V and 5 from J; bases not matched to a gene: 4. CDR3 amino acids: CASSPGLAGHNEQFF. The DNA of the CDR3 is TGCGCCAGCAGCCCCGGACTAGCGGGGCACAATGAGCAGTTCTTC.

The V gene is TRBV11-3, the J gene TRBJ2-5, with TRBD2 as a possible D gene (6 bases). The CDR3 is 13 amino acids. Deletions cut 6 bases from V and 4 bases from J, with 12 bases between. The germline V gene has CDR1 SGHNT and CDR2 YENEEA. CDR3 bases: TGTGCCAGCAGGGAGGGGCCGGGAGAGACCCAGTACTTC. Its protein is CASREGPGETQYF.

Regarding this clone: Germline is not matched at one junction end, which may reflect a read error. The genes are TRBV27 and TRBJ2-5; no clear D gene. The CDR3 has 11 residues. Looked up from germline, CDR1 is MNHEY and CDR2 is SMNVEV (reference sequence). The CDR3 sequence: CASSYHETQYF. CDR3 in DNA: TGTGCCAGCAGCTACCACGAGACCCAGTACTTC.

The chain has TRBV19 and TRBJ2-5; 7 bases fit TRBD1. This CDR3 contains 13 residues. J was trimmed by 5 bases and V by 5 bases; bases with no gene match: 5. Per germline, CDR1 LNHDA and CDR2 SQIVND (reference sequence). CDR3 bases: TGTGCCAGTAGTTTCGGGACAGCCGAGACCCAGTACTTC. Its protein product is CASSFGTAETQYF.

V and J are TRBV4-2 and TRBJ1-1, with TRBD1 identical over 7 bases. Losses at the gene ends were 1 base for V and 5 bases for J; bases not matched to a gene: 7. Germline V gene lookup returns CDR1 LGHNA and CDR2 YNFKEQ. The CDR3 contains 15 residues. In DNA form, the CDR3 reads TGTGCCAGCAGCCAAGTCGGGGCAGGGGGAACTGAAGCTTTCTTT. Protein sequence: CASSQVGAGGTEAFF.

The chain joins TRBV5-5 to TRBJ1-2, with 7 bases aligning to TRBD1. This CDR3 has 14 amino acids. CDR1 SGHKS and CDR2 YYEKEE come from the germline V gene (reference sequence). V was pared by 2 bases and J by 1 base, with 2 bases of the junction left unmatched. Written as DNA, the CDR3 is TGTGCCAGCAGCTTAGGGGGCCATAACTATGGCTACACCTTC. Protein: CASSLGGHNYGYTF.

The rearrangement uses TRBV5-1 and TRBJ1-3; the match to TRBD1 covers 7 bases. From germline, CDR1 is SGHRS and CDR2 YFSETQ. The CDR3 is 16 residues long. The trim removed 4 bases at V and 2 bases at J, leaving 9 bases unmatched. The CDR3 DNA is TGCGCCAGCAGCCCATGGACAGGCCTTACTGGAAACACCATATATTTT. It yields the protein CASSPWTGLTGNTIYF.

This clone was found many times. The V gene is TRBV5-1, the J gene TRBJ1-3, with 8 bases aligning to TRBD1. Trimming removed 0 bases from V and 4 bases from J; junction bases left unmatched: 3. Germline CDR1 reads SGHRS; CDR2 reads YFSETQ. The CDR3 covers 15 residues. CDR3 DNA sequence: TGCGCCAGCAGCTTGGCAGGACAGGGCGGAAACACCATATATTTT. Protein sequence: CASSLAGQGGNTIYF.

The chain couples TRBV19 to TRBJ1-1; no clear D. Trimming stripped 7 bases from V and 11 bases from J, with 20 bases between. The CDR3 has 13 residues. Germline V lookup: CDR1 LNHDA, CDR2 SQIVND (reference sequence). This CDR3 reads CASTKGLLGGAFF. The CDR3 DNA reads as TGTGCCAGTACCAAAGGCCTTCTCGGCGGGGCTTTCTTT.

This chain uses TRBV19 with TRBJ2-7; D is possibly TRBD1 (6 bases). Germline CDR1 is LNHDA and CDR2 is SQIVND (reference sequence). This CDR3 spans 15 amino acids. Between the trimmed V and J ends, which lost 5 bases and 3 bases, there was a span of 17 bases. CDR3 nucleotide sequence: TGTGCCAGTAGTCCCGGGAACAGGGCAGGCTACGAGCAGTACTTC. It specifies CASSPGNRAGYEQYF.

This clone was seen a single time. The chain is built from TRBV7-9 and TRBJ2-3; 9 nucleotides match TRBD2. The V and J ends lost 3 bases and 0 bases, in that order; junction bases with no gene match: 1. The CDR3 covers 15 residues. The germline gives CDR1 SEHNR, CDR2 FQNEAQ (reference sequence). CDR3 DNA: TGTGCCAGCAGCTTCGCGGGGGGGAGCACAGATACGCAGTATTTT. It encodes CASSFAGGSTDTQYF.

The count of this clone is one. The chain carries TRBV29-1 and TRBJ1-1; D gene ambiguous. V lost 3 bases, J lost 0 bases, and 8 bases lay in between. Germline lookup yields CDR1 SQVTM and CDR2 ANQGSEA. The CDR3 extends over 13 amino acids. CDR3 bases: TGCAGCGTTGAGGGCGTCATGAACACTGAAGCTTTCTTT. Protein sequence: CSVEGVMNTEAFF.

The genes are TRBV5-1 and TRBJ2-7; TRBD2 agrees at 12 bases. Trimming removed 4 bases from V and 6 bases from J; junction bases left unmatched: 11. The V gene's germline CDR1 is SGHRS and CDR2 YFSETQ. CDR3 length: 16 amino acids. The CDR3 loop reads CASSASPSGRAGEQYF. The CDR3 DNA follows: TGCGCCAGCAGCGCCTCCCCTAGCGGGAGGGCTGGCGAGCAGTACTTC. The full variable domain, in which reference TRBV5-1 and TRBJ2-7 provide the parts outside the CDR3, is KAGVTQTPRYLIKTRGQQVTLSCSPISGHRSVSWYQQTPGQGLQFLFEYFSETQRNKGNFPGRFSGRQFSNSRSEMNVSTLELGDSALYLCASSASPSGRAGEQYFGPGTRLTVT.

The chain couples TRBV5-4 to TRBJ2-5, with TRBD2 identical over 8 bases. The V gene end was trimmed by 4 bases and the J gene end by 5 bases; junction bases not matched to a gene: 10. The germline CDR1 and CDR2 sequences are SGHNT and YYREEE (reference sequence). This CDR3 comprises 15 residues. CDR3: CASSIPGRARETQYF. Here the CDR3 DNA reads TGTGCCAGCAGCATCCCCGGGAGGGCACGGGAGACCCAGTACTTC.

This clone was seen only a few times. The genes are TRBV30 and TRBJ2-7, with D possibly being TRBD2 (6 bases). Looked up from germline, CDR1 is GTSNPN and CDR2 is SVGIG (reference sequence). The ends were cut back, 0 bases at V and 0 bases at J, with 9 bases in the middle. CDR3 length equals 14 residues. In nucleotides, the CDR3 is TGTGCCTGGAGTGTCCGACTAGGCTCCTACGAGCAGTACTTC. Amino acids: CAWSVRLGSYEQYF.